Each of the 26 T cell receptor beta chains below was sequenced from the same sample in a study of OX40 agonist ivuxolimab in advanced cancers. Measured with immunoSEQ multiplex PCR; TCRdb has only the in-frame clones, and not every one. The sample lists 15,000 to 20,000 clones, around 79% occurring once. This material consisted of CD4+ or CD8+ T cells sorted from blood, taken in a trial of the OX40 agonist ivuxolimab. The receptors here all came from an adult with an advanced solid tumor such as melanoma, head and neck, liver or kidney cancer.

The gene calls are TRBV27 and TRBJ1-1, with 10 nucleotides matching TRBD1. The germline gives CDR1 MNHEY, CDR2 SMNVEV (reference sequence). V lost 4 bases to trimming and J lost 3 bases; unmatched junction nucleotides: 8. CDR3 size: 16 residues. CDR3 loop: CASSSLPGTGDTEAFF. DNA for the CDR3: TGTGCCAGCAGTTCCCTCCCCGGGACAGGGGACACTGAAGCTTTCTTT.

In this sample, this clone turned up a few times. V usage is TRBV6-5 and J usage is TRBJ1-6, with a weak D call TRBD1 (6 bases). V gave up 6 bases and J gave up 10 bases, with 13 bases separating them. From germline, CDR1 is MNHEY and CDR2 SVGAGI. The CDR3 length is 13 residues. The CDR3 bases are TGTGCCAGCAGCATTACAGGGTCCTCACCCCTCCACTTT. Translating it yields CASSITGSSPLHF.

This chain connects TRBV28 to TRBJ2-7; D unresolved. V dropped 3 bases and J dropped 4 bases, with 7 bases sitting between them. The germline V gene has CDR1 MDHEN and CDR2 SYDVKM. The CDR3 is 12 residues long. The CDR3 DNA follows: TGTGCCAGCAGTTTTTTGGAGTACGAGCAGTACTTC. Amino acid sequence: CASSFLEYEQYF.

The V gene is TRBV7-9, the J gene TRBJ2-3; possible D gene TRBD1, 6 bases. This CDR3 has 14 amino acids. Germline CDR1 SEHNR, CDR2 FQNEAQ (reference sequence). V was clipped by 1 base and J by 5 bases, with 10 bases between them. The CDR3 here is CASSLEGGGDTQYF. The CDR3 region has the DNA TGTGCCAGCAGCTTAGAAGGGGGTGGAGATACGCAGTATTTT. The full variable domain, completed using reference TRBV7-9 and TRBJ2-3, is DTGVSQNPRHKITKRGQNVTFRCDPISEHNRLYWYRQTLGQGPEFLTYFQNEAQLEKSRLLSDRFSAERPKGSFSTLEIQRTEQGDSAMYLCASSLEGGGDTQYFGPGTRLTVL.

The genes are TRBV7-2 and TRBJ1-1, with D possibly matching TRBD1 (5 bases). The germline V and J ends were trimmed by 1 base and 3 bases, with 9 bases remaining between them. This CDR3 contains 14 residues. Germline lookup yields CDR1 SGHTA and CDR2 FQGNSA. CDR3 DNA sequence: TGTGCCAGCAGCTTAGGGGGCAGATACACTGAAGCTTTCTTT. Its translation: CASSLGGRYTEAFF. Together with reference TRBV7-2 and TRBJ1-1, the CDR3 gives the full variable domain: GAGVSQSPSNKVTEKGKDVELRCDPISGHTALYWYRQSLGQGLEFLIYFQGNSAPDKSGLPSDRFSAERTGGSVSTLTIQRTQQEDSAVYLCASSLGGRYTEAFFGQGTRLTVV.

The chain recombines TRBV10-2 with TRBJ2-1; D gene unclear. V shed 2 bases and J shed 4 bases, with 24 bases lying between them. This CDR3 is 19 amino acids long. Germline V gene sequence: CDR1 WSHSY, CDR2 SAAADI. The CDR3: CASSEGDRLAPLIYNEQFF. CDR3 coding DNA: TGCGCCAGCAGTGAGGGGGATCGACTGGCCCCTCTTATTTACAATGAGCAGTTCTTC.

This sequence joins TRBV7-2 and TRBJ2-5; D gene uncertain. V was clipped by 4 bases and J by 2 bases, with 11 bases between them. Germline loops: CDR1 SGHTA, CDR2 FQGNSA. There are 14 residues in the CDR3. CDR3 region: CASSSPDTQETQYF. CDR3 bases: TGTGCCAGCAGCTCCCCAGATACACAAGAGACCCAGTACTTC.

The CDR3 DNA is TGTGCCAGCAGCTTGGGAGGATTTCTCTCCTACGAGCAGTACTTC. It encodes CASSLGGFLSYEQYF. V usage is TRBV5-6 and J usage is TRBJ2-7; D is unresolved. The germline V and J ends were trimmed by 0 bases and 0 bases, with 10 bases remaining between them. This CDR3 contains 15 residues. Per germline, CDR1 SGHDT and CDR2 YYEEEE.

The CDR3 sequence: CASSALAGITDTQYF. As DNA, the CDR3 is TGTGCCAGCAGCGCACTAGCGGGGATCACAGATACGCAGTATTTT. The rearrangement links TRBV7-2 to TRBJ2-3, with 10 nucleotides matching TRBD2. CDR1 SGHTA and CDR2 FQGNSA come from the germline V gene. This CDR3 has 15 residues. The trim removed 5 bases at V and 2 bases at J, leaving 4 bases unmatched.

The chain links TRBV7-9 to TRBJ2-7; 8 nucleotides align to TRBD1. This CDR3 contains 15 residues. Losses at the gene ends were 1 base for V and 5 bases for J; bases not matched to a gene: 7. Germline lookup yields CDR1 SEHNR and CDR2 FQNEAQ (reference sequence). The CDR3 region is CASSLVQTGVDEQYF. In DNA form, the CDR3 reads TGTGCCAGCAGCTTAGTCCAGACAGGGGTCGACGAGCAGTACTTC.

This chain uses TRBV5-6 with TRBJ1-5; D ambiguous. The CDR3 is 15 residues long. The V gene's germline CDR1 is SGHDT and CDR2 YYEEEE. V was trimmed by 0 bases and J by 8 bases, leaving 15 bases between them. The CDR3 loop is CASSLEGRVREPQHF. CDR3 coding DNA: TGTGCCAGCAGCTTGGAAGGTAGGGTTCGCGAGCCCCAGCATTTT.

The chain uses TRBV28 and TRBJ2-3, with 10 bases that match TRBD2. Unmatched junction bases numbered 2, after V lost 5 bases and J lost 6 bases. This CDR3 comprises 13 residues. Germline CDR1 is MDHEN and CDR2 is SYDVKM. CDR3 coding DNA: TGTGCCAGCAGTCCGACTAGCGGGGATACGCAGTATTTT. Translated, it gives CASSPTSGDTQYF.

The chain uses TRBV2 and TRBJ2-5; 7 bases fit TRBD1. The V and J ends lost 6 bases and 5 bases, in that order; junction bases with no gene match: 3. CDR1 and CDR2 from the germline V gene are SNHLY and FYNNEI. The CDR3 loop spans 12 amino acids. The chain's CDR3 is CASREQGETQYF. The CDR3 region has the DNA TGTGCCAGCAGGGAACAGGGGGAGACCCAGTACTTC.

V and J are TRBV12-5 and TRBJ1-5; no firm D call. Germline V gives CDR1 LGHNT, CDR2 FRNRAP. Trimming took off 6 bases at V and 4 bases at J, with 10 bases between the two ends. The CDR3 runs 13 residues. This CDR3 is CASGLGKNQPQHF. CDR3 nucleotide sequence: TGTGCTAGTGGCCTAGGGAAGAATCAGCCCCAGCATTTT.

The rearrangement links TRBV7-9 to TRBJ1-4, with 9 bases lining up with TRBD1. Germline V CDR1 and CDR2: SEHNR, FQNEAQ (reference sequence). V shed 5 bases, J shed 5 bases, and the junction held 6 bases outside the gene matches. This CDR3 has 15 amino acids. The CDR3 DNA follows: TGTGCCAGCAGCCTTTTTACAGGGGGCAATGAAAAACTGTTTTTT. Amino acids: CASSLFTGGNEKLFF.

The chain joins TRBV19 to TRBJ1-2; no definite D call. V lost 7 bases and J 3 bases, leaving 9 bases between the germline ends. From germline, CDR1 is LNHDA and CDR2 SQIVND (reference sequence). The CDR3 is made up of 12 amino acids. CDR3 protein: CASTLPDYGYTF. The CDR3 region has the DNA TGTGCCAGTACCTTACCTGACTATGGCTACACCTTC.

This chain links TRBV4-1 with TRBJ1-5; D unclear. The CDR3 sequence is 15 residues long. Trimming cost V 1 base and J 1 base, with 8 bases left between them. Germline loops: CDR1 MGHRA, CDR2 YSYEKL. The CDR3 region is CASSQVVGSNQPQHF. The CDR3 coding sequence is TGCGCCAGCAGCCAAGTGGTCGGGAGCAATCAGCCCCAGCATTTT.

The rearrangement uses TRBV7-8 and TRBJ2-7; 7 nucleotides agree with TRBD1. Germline V lookup: CDR1 SGHVS, CDR2 FQNEAQ. Unmatched junction bases numbered 1, after V lost 7 bases and J lost 1 base. The CDR3 loop spans 12 amino acids. CDR3 bases: TGTGCCAGCAAGGGGGCGTCCTACGAGCAGTACTTC. Its translation: CASKGASYEQYF.

The chain links TRBV4-3 to TRBJ1-1, with 9 positions matching TRBD1. Germline values: CDR1 LGHNA, CDR2 YSLEER. The CDR3 sequence is 15 residues long. Trimming cost V 4 bases and J 7 bases; bases outside gene matches: 10. The CDR3 here is CASSLAWTGAVEAFF. The CDR3 DNA is TGCGCCAGCAGCCTTGCCTGGACAGGGGCGGTTGAAGCTTTCTTT.

The V call is TRBV13, the J call TRBJ2-7; TRBD1 agrees at 7 bases. Looked up from germline, CDR1 is PRHDT and CDR2 is FYEKMQ (reference sequence). V was clipped by 5 bases and J by 1 base; unmatched bases: 8. The CDR3 loop spans 15 amino acids. The DNA for the CDR3 is TGTGCCAGCAGCCACGCCGGGGACAGTTCCTACGAGCAGTACTTC. Translated: CASSHAGDSSYEQYF.

By share of the sample, this clone is medium-sized. The genes are TRBV19 and TRBJ2-1; no definite D call. V lost 6 bases to trimming and J lost 0 bases, with 9 bases between them. The CDR3 contains 14 residues. The germline CDR1 and CDR2 sequences are LNHDA and SQIVND (reference sequence). CDR3 protein: CASSYQDSYNEQFF. CDR3 nucleotide sequence: TGTGCCAGTAGCTATCAAGACTCCTACAATGAGCAGTTCTTC.

This rearrangement joins TRBV27 to TRBJ1-1; D not resolved. The V and J ends lost 7 bases and 2 bases respectively, with 11 bases between them. Germline V gene data show CDR1 as MNHEY and CDR2 as SMNVEV (reference sequence). The length of the CDR3 is 13 residues. The CDR3: CASKVTQNTEAFF. Written as DNA, the CDR3 is TGTGCCAGCAAGGTGACCCAAAACACTGAAGCTTTCTTT.

The chain couples TRBV14 to TRBJ2-2; D uncertain. From germline, CDR1 is SGHDN and CDR2 FVKESK. This CDR3 has 13 residues. With 3 bases removed from V and 6 bases from J, the gap between germline ends came to 8 bases. The CDR3 DNA sequence: TGTGCCAGCAGCCAGGTTGAAGCCGGGGAGCTGTTTTTT. The encoded protein is CASSQVEAGELFF.

To note about this clone: The junction departs from the called germline gene at one end, perhaps through a read error. The identical CDR3 is also encoded by other nucleotide sequences in the sample. The chain couples TRBV30 to TRBJ1-3; a weak D match, TRBD1 (5 bases). Per the germline V gene, CDR1 is GTSNPN and CDR2 is SVGIG (reference sequence). The CDR3 runs 12 residues. CDR3 protein: CAWKGIGNTIYF. CDR3 in DNA: TGCGCCTGGAAGGGGATCGGAAACACCATATATTTT.

The chain is built from TRBV4-3 and TRBJ1-3, with 7 bases lining up with TRBD1. CDR3 length: 16 residues. V was pared by 3 bases and J by 0 bases, with 5 bases of the junction left unmatched. The germline V gene has CDR1 LGHNA and CDR2 YSLEER. CDR3 loop: CASSHGGTDSGNTIYF. The CDR3 nucleotides are TGCGCCAGCAGCCACGGAGGGACAGACTCTGGAAACACCATATATTTT.

In its sample, this clone ranks as large (0.1 to 1%). The CDR3, as DNA: TGTGCCAGCAGTTACTCGACAGGGATCCCCTATGGCTACACCTTC. It codes for CASSYSTGIPYGYTF. The rearrangement uses TRBV6-5 and TRBJ1-2; 7 bases are shared with TRBD1. The V segment lost 0 bases and the J segment 4 bases; nucleotides outside the gene matches: 5. CDR1 and CDR2 (germline): MNHEY, SVGAGI. The CDR3 runs 15 residues.